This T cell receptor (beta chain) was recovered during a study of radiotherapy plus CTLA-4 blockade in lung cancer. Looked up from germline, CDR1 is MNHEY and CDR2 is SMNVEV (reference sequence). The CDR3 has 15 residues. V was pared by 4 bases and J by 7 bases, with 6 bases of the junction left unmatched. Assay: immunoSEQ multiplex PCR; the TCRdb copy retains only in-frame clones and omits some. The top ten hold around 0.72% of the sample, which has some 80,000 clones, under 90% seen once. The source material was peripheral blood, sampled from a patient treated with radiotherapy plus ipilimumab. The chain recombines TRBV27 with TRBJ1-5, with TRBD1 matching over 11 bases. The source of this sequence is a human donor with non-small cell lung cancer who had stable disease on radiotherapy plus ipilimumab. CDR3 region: CASSYGTGGKQPQHF. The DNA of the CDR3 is TGTGCCAGCAGTTATGGGACAGGGGGAAAACAGCCCCAGCATTTT.